This T cell receptor beta chain was captured by sequencing in a study of control samples from healthy donors and cancer patients. Sequencing used immunoSEQ multiplex PCR; TCRdb keeps in-frame clones, though not all of them. The sample includes roughly 89,000 clones, 91% of them seen just once. The CDR3 runs 13 residues. With 3 bases removed from V and 5 bases from J, the gap between germline ends came to 7 bases. V and J are TRBV12-3 or TRBV12-4 and TRBJ2-2; D gene uncertain. The TCR comes from a man in his fifties in good health. The sample comprised blood. This CDR3 reads CASSFRRTGELFF. The CDR3 DNA reads TGTGCCAGCAGTTTCCGGCGGACCGGGGAGCTGTTTTTT.